Sequencing of this T cell receptor (beta chain) was carried out in a study of human T cells and chemical hapten exposure. General observations from the study: With DPC sensitization, TCRs exceeding 1 in 1000 frequency showed no change.

Unique molecular identifiers were attached to individual cDNA molecules during library preparation. TCRdb fed the RACE reads into MiXCR, producing one record per CDR3 protein. In the table there are 40,000 to 50,000 distinct CDR3 sequences, 3.5% to 4% of which are singletons. The length of the CDR3 is 15 residues. Trimming at V came to 3 bases and at J to 2 bases, leaving 2 bases not matched to a gene. Germline lookup yields CDR1 SGHRS and CDR2 YFSETQ. Noted time point: patch test 1, 2 weeks after DPC sensitization. The treatment: therapeutic diphenylcyclopropenone sensitization with weekly scalp DPC. It was unfractionated whole blood from which total RNA was extracted. In its sample, this clonotype was seen many times. The antigen is not known.

Specimen: whole blood, collected in connection with sensitization to the hapten diphenylcyclopropenone (DPC). The rearrangement joins TRBV5-1 to TRBJ2-3; 11 bases align to TRBD2. This TCR was recovered from a man aged 50 to 60 with alopecia areata. Some clones in this sample may be carry-over from other donors' samples. CDR3 coding DNA: TGCGCCAGCAGCTCTAGCGGGAGGACCACAGATACGCAGTATTTT. This codes for CASSSSGRTTDTQYF.